This passage covers 21 T cell receptor beta chains from one sample sequenced in a study of shared clonotypes between healthy human individuals. The data were produced by immunoSEQ multiplex PCR, yet TCRdb's version contains in-frame clones alone and is incomplete. Of some 500,000 clones listed, about 96% are singletons. Sequenced input: naive CD4+ T cells sorted from blood. Subset in this sample: CD45RA+ positively selected. Receptor source: a woman aged 25 to 39 in good health.

The chain has TRBV27 and TRBJ2-3, with 16 bases identical to TRBD2. V dropped 4 bases and J dropped 1; count of bases not matched to a gene: 8. Germline V gene sequence: CDR1 MNHEY, CDR2 SMNVEV (reference sequence). The CDR3 runs 19 residues. The CDR3 DNA reads TGTGCCAGCAGTTCTCCAATCGGGACTAGCGGGAGGGGCACAGATACGCAGTATTTT. This translates into CASSSPIGTSGRGTDTQYF.

The chain joins TRBV5-1 to TRBJ2-1; 14 bases are a match to TRBD2. CDR1 is SGHRS and CDR2 is YFSETQ in the germline V gene. This CDR3 region has 14 residues. J lost 7 bases, V lost 5 bases, and 2 bases had no gene match. This CDR3 reads CASRGTSGSNEQFF. CDR3 DNA sequence: TGCGCCAGCAGAGGGACTAGCGGGAGTAATGAGCAGTTCTTC.

The CDR3, as DNA: TGTGCCAGCAGTGCCCCGACAGGGACTTATAATTCACCCCTCCACTTT. It specifies CASSAPTGTYNSPLHF. The chain has TRBV2 and TRBJ1-6; 7 positions agree with TRBD1. The CDR3 sequence is 16 residues long. V lost 4 bases to trimming and J lost 4 bases; unmatched junction nucleotides: 7. From germline, CDR1 is SNHLY and CDR2 FYNNEI.

V and J are TRBV18 and TRBJ2-7; TRBD2 matches 10 bases. Trimming took 2 bases from V and 6 from J; bases not matched to a gene: 7. This CDR3 has 15 amino acids. Germline V gives CDR1 KGHSH, CDR2 LQKENI. The CDR3 region is CASSPRVAGGPEQYF. The CDR3 bases are TGTGCCAGCTCACCAAGGGTAGCGGGAGGACCCGAGCAGTACTTC.

V and J are TRBV9 and TRBJ1-4; D remains ambiguous. Looked up from germline, CDR1 is SGDLS and CDR2 is YYNGEE. The CDR3 is made up of 14 amino acids. The V and J ends lost 4 bases and 5 bases respectively, with 12 bases between them. CDR3 loop: CASSPLQDNEKLFF. CDR3 in DNA: TGTGCCAGCAGCCCCTTGCAGGACAATGAAAAACTGTTTTTT.

The chain links TRBV11-2 to TRBJ2-2; TRBD1 is a possible D gene (5 bases). The germline gives CDR1 SGHAT, CDR2 FQNNGV. The CDR3 covers 15 residues. Trimming cost V 0 bases and J 6 bases, with 11 bases left between them. This CDR3 is CASSLEVAGPGELFF. The CDR3 nucleotides are TGTGCCAGCAGCTTAGAAGTCGCAGGGCCCGGGGAGCTGTTTTTT. Complete variable domain (other parts from reference TRBV11-2 and TRBJ2-2): EAGVAQSPRYKIIEKRQSVAFWCNPISGHATLYWYQQILGQGPKLLIQFQNNGVVDDSQLPKDRFSAERLKGVDSTLKIQPAKLEDSAVYLCASSLEVAGPGELFFGEGSRLTVL.

CDR3 sequence (DNA): TGTGCCAGCAAGAACAATGAAAAACTGTTTTTT. Protein product: CASKNNEKLFF. The rearrangement uses TRBV5-4 and TRBJ1-4; unclear D gene. CDR1 is SGHNT and CDR2 is YYREEE in the germline V gene (reference sequence). V lost 6 bases and J lost 5, with 5 bases in between. The CDR3 consists of 11 residues.

The V call is TRBV28, the J call TRBJ2-1, with D maybe TRBD1 (6 bases). Germline V gene data show CDR1 as MDHEN and CDR2 as SYDVKM. The V end lost 7 bases, the J end lost 6 bases, and 13 bases lay between the germline ends. This CDR3 contains 13 residues. The CDR3 nucleotides read TGTGCCAGCAACATGGGGACAACCAATGAGCAGTTCTTC. This encodes CASNMGTTNEQFF.

The chain couples TRBV5-4 to TRBJ1-1; D remains ambiguous. The CDR3 totals 13 residues. V was pared by 2 bases and J by 1 base, with 6 bases between. CDR1 and CDR2 (germline): SGHNT, YYREEE (reference sequence). DNA of the CDR3: TGTGCCAGCAGCTTTTCAGGGAACACTGAAGCTTTCTTT. It yields the protein CASSFSGNTEAFF.

This clone was observed once. The junction does not match germline at one end; this may be a read error. The V call is TRBV28, the J call TRBJ2-2; 8 bases match TRBD2. From germline, CDR1 is MDHEN and CDR2 SYDVKM. This CDR3 spans 16 amino acids. CDR3 bases: TGTGCCAGCAGACTAAGCGGGAGTGGTAACATCGGGGAGCTGTTTTTT. As protein: CASRLSGSGNIGELFF.

The sample holds one count of this clone. This chain connects TRBV6-5 to TRBJ2-7; maybe TRBD2 (6 bases). Trimming left V 7 bases short and J 2 bases short, with 12 bases between. The CDR3 has 13 amino acids. Looked up from germline, CDR1 is MNHEY and CDR2 is SVGAGI. CDR3 protein: CASIEGLAYEQYF. In DNA, the CDR3 is TGTGCCAGCATCGAGGGACTGGCCTACGAGCAGTACTTC.

This clone was seen only once. CDR3 sequence (DNA): TGCGCCAGCAGCTTCCGGGAATCAACCGGACAGGGGAACTATGGCTACACCTTC. Translating it yields CASSFRESTGQGNYGYTF. This sequence joins TRBV5-1 and TRBJ1-2; 9 bases are a match to TRBD1. V gave up 2 bases and J gave up 2 bases; unmatched junction bases: 13. Germline CDR1 is SGHRS and CDR2 is YFSETQ. The CDR3 consists of 18 residues.

The chain is built from TRBV7-2 and TRBJ1-6, with 7 bases matching TRBD1. The length of the CDR3 is 14 residues. Trimming took 4 bases from V and 10 from J; bases not matched to a gene: 7. Looked up from germline, CDR1 is SGHTA and CDR2 is FQGNSA. The CDR3 region is CASSSHRDRSPLHF. Here the CDR3 DNA reads TGTGCCAGCAGCTCTCACCGGGACAGATCACCCCTCCACTTT.

V usage is TRBV28 and J usage is TRBJ2-7; unclear D gene. The CDR3 has 12 residues. V lost 6 bases and J lost 3, with 9 bases in between. The germline V gene encodes CDR1 MDHEN and CDR2 SYDVKM. CDR3 residues: CASRVTRYEQYF. CDR3 sequence (DNA): TGTGCCAGCAGAGTGACACGCTACGAGCAGTACTTC.

The rearrangement links TRBV28 to TRBJ2-2; tentatively, D is TRBD1 (5 bases). Deletions cut 3 bases from V and 0 bases from J, with 23 bases between. The CDR3 extends over 20 amino acids. Looked up from germline, CDR1 is MDHEN and CDR2 is SYDVKM. CDR3 amino acids: CASSFGFQIRTITNTGELFF. The DNA of the CDR3 is TGTGCCAGCAGTTTTGGATTTCAAATTAGGACAATTACGAACACCGGGGAGCTGTTTTTT.

The genes are TRBV7-8 and TRBJ1-3; D possibly corresponds to TRBD1 (6 bases). The V end lost 4 bases, the J end lost 2 bases, and 21 bases lay between the germline ends. This CDR3 comprises 18 residues. Germline assignment: CDR1 SGHVS and CDR2 FQNEAQ. The DNA for the CDR3 is TGTGCCAGCAGCTCCACCCGACTAGTACAGGGAACTGGAAACACCATATATTTT. Protein sequence: CASSSTRLVQGTGNTIYF.

The J gene is TRBJ2-1, the V gene TRBV28, with TRBD2 matching 9 bases. This CDR3 spans 16 amino acids. Germline CDR1 is MDHEN and CDR2 is SYDVKM. Unmatched junction bases numbered 7, after V lost 7 bases and J lost 0 bases. The CDR3 nucleotides read TGTGCCAGCAAGGCTAGCGGGAAGAGCTCCTACAATGAGCAGTTCTTC. This gives the protein CASKASGKSSYNEQFF.

This clone was recorded only once. This chain links TRBV2 with TRBJ2-7, with D hard to call. CDR1 and CDR2 from the germline V gene are SNHLY and FYNNEI. This CDR3 has 14 residues. Trimming shortened V by 10 bases and J by 5 bases, and 21 bases separated the two germline ends. In DNA form, the CDR3 reads TGTGCCACCTCAAGTGTAGGCCGGGTCGACGAGCAGTACTTC. This gives the protein CATSSVGRVDEQYF. Looking up the rest from reference TRBV2 and TRBJ2-7 gives the full variable domain: EPEVTQTPSHQVTQMGQEVILRCVPISNHLYFYWYRQILGQKVEFLVSFYNNEISEKSEIFDDQFSVERPDGSNFTLKIRSTKLEDSAMYFCATSSVGRVDEQYFGPGTRLTVT.

In the case of this clone: Other DNA sequences in the sample encode the same CDR3. The gene calls are TRBV7-2 and TRBJ2-1; no reliable D call. This CDR3 contains 12 residues. Trimming removed 2 bases at V and 7 bases at J, with 6 bases between. The germline V gene has CDR1 SGHTA and CDR2 FQGNSA. CDR3 amino acids: CASSLSRNEQFF. In nucleotides, the CDR3 is TGTGCCAGCAGCTTAAGTCGAAATGAGCAGTTCTTC.

This chain links TRBV4-2 with TRBJ2-7; no reliable D call. Germline V gene lookup returns CDR1 LGHNA and CDR2 YNFKEQ. The CDR3 is 14 residues long. V was trimmed by 4 bases and J by 0 bases, leaving 10 bases between them. The CDR3 sequence is CASSPGAYSYEQYF. CDR3 bases: TGTGCCAGCAGCCCCGGAGCCTACTCCTACGAGCAGTACTTC.

V and J are TRBV11-2 and TRBJ1-2, with D maybe TRBD1 (6 bases). CDR1 and CDR2 from the germline V gene are SGHAT and FQNNGV. The CDR3 length is 17 residues. Trimming removed 3 bases at V and 0 bases at J, with 17 bases between. CDR3 amino acids: CASSFGQGPLSNYGYTF. The DNA for the CDR3 is TGTGCCAGCAGCTTTGGTCAGGGGCCGCTGTCTAACTATGGCTACACCTTC. Full variable domain (missing parts from reference TRBV11-2 and TRBJ1-2): EAGVAQSPRYKIIEKRQSVAFWCNPISGHATLYWYQQILGQGPKLLIQFQNNGVVDDSQLPKDRFSAERLKGVDSTLKIQPAKLEDSAVYLCASSFGQGPLSNYGYTFGSGTRLTVV.